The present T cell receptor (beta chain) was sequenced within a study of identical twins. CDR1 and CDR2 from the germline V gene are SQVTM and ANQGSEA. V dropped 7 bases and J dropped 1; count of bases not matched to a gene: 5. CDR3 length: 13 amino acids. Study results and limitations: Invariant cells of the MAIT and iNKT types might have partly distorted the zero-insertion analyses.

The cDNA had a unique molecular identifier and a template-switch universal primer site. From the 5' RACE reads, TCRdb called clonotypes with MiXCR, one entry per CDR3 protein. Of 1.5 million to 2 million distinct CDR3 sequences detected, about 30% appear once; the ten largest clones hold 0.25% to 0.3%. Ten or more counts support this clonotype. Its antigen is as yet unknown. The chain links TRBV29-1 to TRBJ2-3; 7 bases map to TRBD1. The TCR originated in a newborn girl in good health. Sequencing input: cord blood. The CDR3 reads CSASGQGTDTQYF. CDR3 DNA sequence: TGCAGCGCTTCAGGACAGGGCACAGATACGCAGTATTTT.